This entry concerns a single TCR beta chain. Trimming stripped 1 base from V and 0 bases from J, with 23 bases between. The CDR3 contains 20 residues. In germline, CDR1 is SGDLS, CDR2 YYNGEE. The record originates from a study of radiotherapy plus CTLA-4 blockade in lung cancer. The repertoire was sequenced with immunoSEQ multiplex PCR; TCRdb's copy has only in-frame clones and lacks some. Among about 97,000 clones listed, roughly 74% were seen once. This receptor was identified in a human donor with non-small cell lung cancer who had a partial response to radiotherapy plus ipilimumab. Some clones in this sample may be carry-over from other donors' samples. Source: peripheral blood, taken from a patient treated with radiotherapy plus ipilimumab. The chain couples TRBV9 to TRBJ2-1; D is possibly TRBD2 (5 bases). CDR3 amino acids: CASSVSGILRGPSSYNEQFF. CDR3 coding DNA: TGTGCCAGCAGCGTAAGCGGTATTTTACGTGGGCCTAGCTCCTACAATGAGCAGTTCTTC.